Each of the 26 T cell receptor beta chains below was sequenced from the same sample in a study of blood T cell repertoires in COVID-19. The data were produced by immunoSEQ multiplex PCR, yet TCRdb's version contains in-frame clones alone and is incomplete. Seen here are about 110,000 clones, more than 65% observed once, and the top ten hold approximately 7.9%. Sequenced input: peripheral blood. The receptors were sampled from a woman of 80 years or more with active or convalescent COVID-19.

The chain has TRBV7-2 and TRBJ2-2, with D possibly being TRBD2 (5 bases). The CDR3 sequence is 14 residues long. The ends were cut back, 5 bases at V and 7 bases at J, with 14 bases in the middle. Germline-derived CDR1 and CDR2 are SGHTA and FQGNSA. The CDR3 DNA sequence: TGTGCCAGCAGCACTGACTACCCAATCGGGGAGCTGTTTTTT. It codes for CASSTDYPIGELFF.

The sample holds one count of this clone. CDR3 coding DNA: TGCGCCAGCAGTCCCCTATACGAGCAGTACTTC. Encoded protein: CASSPLYEQYF. The chain links TRBV10-1 to TRBJ2-7; D gene ambiguous. Per the germline V gene, CDR1 is WNHNN and CDR2 is SYGVQD (reference sequence). V was trimmed by 5 bases and J by 4 bases, leaving 6 bases between them. CDR3 length: 11 amino acids.

At least ten counts were recorded for this clone. CDR3 nucleotides: TGTGCCAGCAGGGACAGTGGGAGAAATGAAAAACTGTTTTTT. As protein: CASRDSGRNEKLFF. The genes are TRBV27 and TRBJ1-4; maybe TRBD1 (6 bases). There are 14 residues in the CDR3. V was trimmed by 6 bases and J by 5 bases, leaving 13 bases between them. Germline values: CDR1 MNHEY, CDR2 SMNVEV (reference sequence).

The chain employs TRBV27 and TRBJ2-7; 7 bases line up with TRBD1. The V and J ends lost 5 bases and 3 bases, in that order; junction bases with no gene match: 7. This CDR3 comprises 14 residues. Germline-derived CDR1 and CDR2 are MNHEY and SMNVEV (reference sequence). The CDR3 DNA sequence: TGTGCCAGCAGTGCATGGGACAGTTACTACGAGCAGTACTTC. It is translated as CASSAWDSYYEQYF.

This chain joins TRBV9 and TRBJ2-1; a possible D gene is TRBD2 (6 bases). Trimming took off 2 bases at V and 10 bases at J, with 13 bases between the two ends. CDR1 is SGDLS, CDR2 YYNGEE, per germline. The CDR3 consists of 13 residues. The CDR3 nucleotides are TGTGCCAGCAGCGTCTCGGGTGCGGGGGAGCAGTTCTTC. Translating it yields CASSVSGAGEQFF.

This clone was found once. The rearrangement links TRBV1 to TRBJ1-5; the DNA was not compared with TRBD1, the D call given in the table. TRBV1 is a recognized pseudogene. The CDR3 spans 15 residues. Here the CDR3 reads CTSSQKSRGDQPQHF. In nucleotides, the CDR3 is TGCACCAGCAGCCAGAAAAGCAGGGGGGATCAGCCCCAGCATTTT.

The chain is built from TRBV9 and TRBJ1-1, with a possible D match to TRBD1 (5 bases). This CDR3 has 12 amino acids. Germline V gene data show CDR1 as SGDLS and CDR2 as YYNGEE. The V and J ends lost 0 bases and 7 bases respectively, with 7 bases between them. The chain's CDR3 is CASSVGQGEAFF. As DNA, the CDR3 is TGTGCCAGCAGCGTAGGTCAGGGTGAAGCTTTCTTT.

The J gene is TRBJ1-5, the V gene TRBV28; 7 nucleotides line up with TRBD1. Per germline, CDR1 MDHEN and CDR2 SYDVKM. The CDR3 has 15 amino acids. The J segment lost 7 bases and the V segment lost 1 base, leaving 7 bases of the junction unmatched. DNA for the CDR3: TGTGCCAGCAGTTTATCTGACAGGGCCAGGCAGCCCCAGCATTTT. It translates to CASSLSDRARQPQHF.

The chain combines TRBV5-1 with TRBJ2-4; 9 bases agree with TRBD2. Germline V gives CDR1 SGHRS, CDR2 YFSETQ. V was pared by 2 bases and J by 8 bases, with 5 bases of the junction left unmatched. CDR3 length: 14 residues. The CDR3 coding sequence is TGCGCCAGCAGCTTTGCGGGAGGGCCATACATTCAGTACTTC. This encodes CASSFAGGPYIQYF.

The chain uses TRBV29-1 and TRBJ1-4; D is ambiguous. V was pared by 1 base and J by 6 bases, with 6 bases between. The CDR3 covers 12 residues. The V gene's germline CDR1 is SQVTM and CDR2 ANQGSEA. CDR3 bases: TGCAGCGTTGAAGGGCGGGATGAAAAACTGTTTTTT. Its translation: CSVEGRDEKLFF.

The chain couples TRBV28 to TRBJ1-5, with 9 bases fitting TRBD1. The CDR3 covers 14 residues. V gave up 7 bases and J gave up 4 bases; unmatched junction bases: 5. Germline values: CDR1 MDHEN, CDR2 SYDVKM. CDR3 amino acids: CASTIGQGNQPQHF. The CDR3, as DNA: TGTGCCAGCACCATAGGACAGGGGAATCAGCCCCAGCATTTT. The whole variable domain, filled in from reference TRBV28 and TRBJ1-5, reads DVKVTQSSRYLVKRTGEKVFLECVQDMDHENMFWYRQDPGLGLRLIYFSYDVKMKEKGDIPEGYSVSREKKERFSLILESASTNQTSMYLCASTIGQGNQPQHFGDGTRLSIL.

The rearrangement links TRBV4-1 to TRBJ2-7; 15 bases are a match to TRBD2. There are 17 residues in the CDR3. J lost 5 bases, V lost 0 bases, and 5 bases had no gene match. Germline V gene data show CDR1 as MGHRA and CDR2 as YSYEKL. DNA of the CDR3: TGCGCCAGCAGCCAAGAGGGACTAGCGGGAGGTCTAGACGAGCAGTACTTC. This encodes CASSQEGLAGGLDEQYF.

The chain has TRBV18 and TRBJ1-4; no clear D gene. Trimming pared 3 bases from V and 7 bases from J, leaving 15 bases between. The CDR3 contains 15 residues. Per the germline V gene, CDR1 is KGHSH and CDR2 is LQKENI. Written as DNA, the CDR3 is TGTGCCAGCTCACCCAGTCATGGTTTTGCTGAAAAACTGTTTTTT. This sequence encodes CASSPSHGFAEKLFF.

V and J are TRBV24-1 and TRBJ1-2; D remains ambiguous. The CDR3 extends over 12 amino acids. CDR1 and CDR2 (germline): KGHDR, SFDVKD. With 4 bases removed from V and 8 bases from J, the gap between germline ends came to 10 bases. The CDR3, as DNA: TGTGCCACCAGTGACGCGGGATTAGGCTACACCTTC. Protein: CATSDAGLGYTF.

The genes are TRBV6-5 and TRBJ1-3; tentative D call: TRBD1 (5 bases). Germline CDR1 MNHEY, CDR2 SVGAGI. The CDR3 contains 14 residues. V was cut by 7 bases and J by 2 bases, with 12 bases left in between. The CDR3 DNA reads TGTGCCAGCATAGCCGACAGTACTGGAAACACCATATATTTT. Its protein is CASIADSTGNTIYF.

CDR3 amino acids: CASSPWGRENTEAFF. The CDR3 DNA sequence: TGTGCCAGCAGTCCATGGGGGAGGGAGAACACTGAAGCTTTCTTT. The rearrangement links TRBV6-6 to TRBJ1-1; D might be TRBD1 (5 bases). CDR3 length: 15 amino acids. V was trimmed by 5 bases and J by 1 base, leaving 14 bases between them. Germline V lookup: CDR1 MNHNY, CDR2 SVGAGI (reference sequence).

The rearrangement uses TRBV5-1 and TRBJ2-2; 8 nucleotides line up with TRBD1. The CDR3 spans 15 residues. Germline CDR1 is SGHRS and CDR2 is YFSETQ. V was clipped by 4 bases and J by 4 bases; unmatched bases: 6. This CDR3 is CASSQDRVGTGELFF. DNA of the CDR3: TGCGCCAGCAGCCAGGACAGGGTTGGCACCGGGGAGCTGTTTTTT.

V gene TRBV5-4 combines with J gene TRBJ2-7; 9 bases agree with TRBD1. This CDR3 spans 15 amino acids. With 4 bases clipped from V and 6 bases from J, the junction kept 11 bases outside the gene matches. Looked up from germline, CDR1 is SGHNT and CDR2 is YYREEE (reference sequence). The chain's CDR3 is CASSGLGQGYGEQYF. In DNA, the CDR3 is TGTGCCAGCAGCGGCCTGGGACAGGGATACGGCGAGCAGTACTTC.

The V and J genes are TRBV21-1 and TRBJ1-5. TRBV21-1 is marked as a pseudogene. CDR3 size: 16 residues. Here the CDR3 DNA reads TGTGCCAGCAGCAAATTTGGGGAAAGAGGGCATCAGCCCCAGCATTTT. Translation: CASSKFGERGHQPQHF.

The V and J genes are TRBV3-1 (or the pseudogene TRBV3-2) and TRBJ2-7; D not resolved. V was cut by 1 base and J by 5 bases, with 3 bases left in between. From germline, CDR1 is LGHDT and CDR2 YNNKEL (reference sequence). The CDR3 is made up of 11 amino acids. The CDR3 nucleotides read TGTGCCAGCAGCCAAGGTAACGAGCAGTACTTC. This translates into CASSQGNEQYF.

In its sample, this clone was seen once. V usage is TRBV5-1 and J usage is TRBJ2-1; TRBD2 matches 8 bases. This CDR3 contains 17 residues. Trimming removed 4 bases from V and 3 bases from J; junction bases left unmatched: 12. Per germline, CDR1 SGHRS and CDR2 YFSETQ. The CDR3 protein is CASSPRGAAGGYNEQFF. The CDR3 DNA reads as TGCGCCAGCAGCCCTAGAGGGGCGGCGGGAGGCTACAATGAGCAGTTCTTC.

The chain combines TRBV2 with TRBJ1-6; D not resolved. The CDR3 runs 14 residues. Per germline, CDR1 SNHLY and CDR2 FYNNEI. V lost 7 bases, J lost 5 bases, and 12 bases lay in between. The CDR3 here is CASIESFNNSPLHF. CDR3 nucleotide sequence: TGTGCCAGCATCGAGAGCTTTAATAATTCACCCCTCCACTTT.

The genes are TRBV6-5 and TRBJ2-3; D unclear. Per germline, CDR1 MNHEY and CDR2 SVGAGI. CDR3 length: 15 amino acids. V lost 0 bases and J lost 6, with 13 bases in between. In DNA form, the CDR3 reads TGTGCCAGCAGTTACTCGTACAGCAGTGGTGATACGCAGTATTTT. Amino acid sequence: CASSYSYSSGDTQYF.

This clone was detected a few times. The rearrangement joins TRBV30 to TRBJ1-4, with 7 positions matching TRBD1. Germline loops: CDR1 GTSNPN, CDR2 SVGIG (reference sequence). V shed 1 base, J shed 8 bases, and the junction held 10 bases outside the gene matches. The CDR3 loop spans 15 amino acids. For the CDR3, the DNA is TGTGCCTGGAGTGGACAGGGCACGGTACGGGAAAAACTGTTTTTT. Translation gives CAWSGQGTVREKLFF.

In the case of this clone: One end of the junction is discordant with germline, which a read error may explain. This rearrangement joins TRBV4-1 to TRBJ2-1, with D perhaps TRBD1 (5 bases). The CDR3 sequence is 15 residues long. CDR1 MGHRA and CDR2 YSYEKL come from the germline V gene. CDR3 DNA sequence: TGCGCCAGCAGCAAAGAAGGGTCAGGGTTCAATGAGCAGTTCTTC. Translated: CASSKEGSGFNEQFF.

This chain links TRBV2 with TRBJ2-4; D is undetermined. The CDR3 sequence is 15 residues long. Germline V lookup: CDR1 SNHLY, CDR2 FYNNEI. The V end lost 6 bases, the J end lost 1 base, and 13 bases lay between the germline ends. CDR3 loop: CASRPKFGAKNIQYF. The DNA for the CDR3 is TGTGCCAGCAGACCTAAATTCGGGGCCAAAAACATTCAGTACTTC.